This TCR beta chain was sequenced during a study of vaccination and CD4 T cells after COVID-19. Study information: It was a median about 100 days after diagnosis, with a range of 35 to 161, that post-COVID samples were drawn. Overlapping SARS-CoV-2, HCoV-NL63, HCoV-OC43 and HCoV-229E spike peptides stimulated the cells. Broader study findings: The median SARS-CoV-2-reactive clonotype number increased from about 20 to 38, without statistical significance.

The sample's treatment: roughly nine-day PBMC culture with coronavirus spike peptide pools or control peptides (ViraFEST assay). Following expansion of antigen-specific T cells with peptide pools, ViraFEST then sequenced TCRs. In its sample, this clonotype was seen a few times. Its specificity is unknown. CDR1 and CDR2 (germline): MNHNS, SASEGT. The V end was cut by 8 bases, the J end by 4 bases, with 25 bases between. This CDR3 has 17 residues. Cultured CD4+ T-cell DNA underwent Oncomine TCR Beta short-read sequencing. One entry per CDR3 protein, called by TCRdb with MiXCR from the PCR reads. The table shows more than 15,000 distinct CDR3 sequences, with more than 45% occurring only once.

The material sequenced was CD4+ T cells from blood, cultured in vitro, taken before SARS-CoV-2 vaccination. The receptor's source is a human donor who had recovered from COVID-19. The chain employs TRBV6-1 and TRBJ2-3; D may be TRBD1 (6 bases). CDR3 in amino acids: CASSGGQGLSSPDTQYF. The CDR3 DNA reads as TGTGCCAGCTCAGGCGGGCAGGGGCTTTCGTCTCCAGATACGCAGTATTTT.